This T cell receptor beta chain was sequenced during a study of OX40 agonist ivuxolimab in advanced cancers. About the full investigation: Ivuxolimab was a fully human IgG2 agonistic monoclonal antibody targeting the costimulatory receptor OX40 (CD134). The purpose of peripheral TCRbeta sequencing was to test whether ivuxolimab changed TCR sequence diversity and led to clonal T-cell expansion. The monotherapy dose-escalation portion (N ≈ 55 patients) of the phase I ivuxolimab trial is reported in the paper. A male proportion of nearly 85% and a mean age of approximately 62 years, ranging from roughly 20 to 80, were recorded for the dose-escalation cohort. Prior anti-PD-1, anti-PD-L1 or anti-CTLA-4 therapy was permitted, and about two fifths of dose-escalation patients had received checkpoint inhibitors. Three dose-escalation patients achieved partial responses, one with hepatocellular carcinoma and two with cutaneous melanoma. Among the roughly 52 dose-escalation patients, 19 had hepatocellular carcinoma, 15 melanoma, 9 renal cell carcinoma and 9 head and neck cancer. Intravenous ivuxolimab was administered to patients every 2 weeks at six dose levels: 0.01, 0.1, 0.3, 1.5, 3 and 10 mg/kg.

Details on this clone: There is no known antigen for this receptor. No per-base quality is available; no much larger clone lies one base away.

Genomic DNA was extracted from sorted cells for sequencing of the TCRbeta CDR3 region. TCRbeta CDR3 regions were sequenced using the immunoSEQ Assay. This immuneACCESS table, as held by TCRdb, lists in-frame sequences with V and J called but not all clones. Of the missing ones, under half trace to an unresolved V gene in checked studies; the others have no known cause. The sample data list about 83,000 clones, and about 90% of these were observed just once. Under 8.5% of the sample is in the top ten clones. The trial excluded patients who had a history of autoimmune disease or who were on systemic immunosuppression. Peripheral blood for TCR sequencing was collected from all dose cohorts at baseline, on cycle 4 day 1, and on cycle 7 day 1. The samples were drawn from a first-in-human, open-label, multicenter phase I dose-escalation trial of ivuxolimab. Adults with locally advanced or metastatic melanoma, renal cell, hepatocellular, or head and neck squamous cell carcinoma were enrolled in the trial. CD4+ and CD8+ T cells were sorted separately from peripheral blood before TCR sequencing.

The paper's findings and limits, for the study overall: Low levels of normalized T-cell clonal expansion were also seen in some patients who did not respond. The antigen specificity of the clonally expanded peripheral T cells was not determined. In the 0.1-3.0 mg/kg groups, partial responders had among the lowest normalized peripheral clonal expansion, particularly in CD8+ T cells. Clonal expansion of both CD4+ and CD8+ blood T cells was observed from baseline to week 6 at doses 0.1 to 3.0 mg/kg. On average, CD8+ T cells showed more expanded clones than CD4+ T cells after ivuxolimab.

The CDR3 holds 15 amino acids from the cysteine to the phenylalanine. Only the CDR3 DNA stays, 45 bases, in frame from base 1. V is shortened by 3 bases, J by 6 bases, and the region joining them spans 14 bases. CDR1 and CDR2 (LGHNA, YSLEER) derive from the germline V gene. This material consisted of CD4+ or CD8+ T cells sorted from blood, taken in a trial of the OX40 agonist ivuxolimab. The TCR comes from an adult with an advanced solid tumor such as melanoma, head and neck, liver or kidney cancer. Rearrangement joined TRBV4-3 to TRBJ2-2; TRBD1 is a possible D gene, resting on 5 matching bases. The CDR3 region: CASSQYRTVAGELFF. The nucleotides are TGCGCCAGCAGCCAGTACAGGACCGTGGCCGGGGAGCTGTTTTTT.